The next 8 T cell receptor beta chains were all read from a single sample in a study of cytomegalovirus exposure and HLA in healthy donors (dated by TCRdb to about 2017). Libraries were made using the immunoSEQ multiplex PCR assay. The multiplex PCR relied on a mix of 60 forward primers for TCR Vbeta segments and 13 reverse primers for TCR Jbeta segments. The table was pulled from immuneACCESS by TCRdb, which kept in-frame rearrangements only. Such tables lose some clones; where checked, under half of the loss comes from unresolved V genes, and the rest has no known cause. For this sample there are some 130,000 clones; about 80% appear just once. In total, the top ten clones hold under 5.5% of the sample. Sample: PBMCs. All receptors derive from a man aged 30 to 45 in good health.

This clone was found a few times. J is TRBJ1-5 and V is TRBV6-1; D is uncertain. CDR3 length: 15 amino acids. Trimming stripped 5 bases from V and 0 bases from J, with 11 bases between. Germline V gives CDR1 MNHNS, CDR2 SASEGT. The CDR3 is CASSHELYSNQPQHF. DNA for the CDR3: TGTGCCAGCAGTCATGAACTCTATAGCAATCAGCCCCAGCATTTT.

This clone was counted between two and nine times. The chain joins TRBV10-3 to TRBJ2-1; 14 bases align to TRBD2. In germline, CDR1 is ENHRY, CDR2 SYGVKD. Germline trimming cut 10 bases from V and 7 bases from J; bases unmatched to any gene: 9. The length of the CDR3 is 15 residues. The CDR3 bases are TGTGCCACCGGCCAGGGGACTAGCGGGAGTAATGAGCAGTTCTTC. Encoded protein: CATGQGTSGSNEQFF.

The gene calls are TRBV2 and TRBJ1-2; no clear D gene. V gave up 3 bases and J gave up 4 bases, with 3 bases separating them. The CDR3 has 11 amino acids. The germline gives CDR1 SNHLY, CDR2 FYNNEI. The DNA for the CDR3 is TGTGCCAGCAGTGACATCTATGGCTACACCTTC. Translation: CASSDIYGYTF.

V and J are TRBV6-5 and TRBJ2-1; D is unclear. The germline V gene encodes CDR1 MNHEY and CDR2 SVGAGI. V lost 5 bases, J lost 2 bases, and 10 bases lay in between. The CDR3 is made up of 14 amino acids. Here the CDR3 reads CASSGLAPYNEQFF. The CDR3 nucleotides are TGTGCCAGCAGTGGGCTTGCTCCCTACAATGAGCAGTTCTTC.

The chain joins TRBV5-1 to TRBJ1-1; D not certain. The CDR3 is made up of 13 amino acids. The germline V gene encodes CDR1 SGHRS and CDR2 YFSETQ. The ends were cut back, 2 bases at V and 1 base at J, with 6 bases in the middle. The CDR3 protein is CASSFGSNTEAFF. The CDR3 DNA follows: TGCGCCAGCAGCTTCGGGTCGAACACTGAAGCTTTCTTT.

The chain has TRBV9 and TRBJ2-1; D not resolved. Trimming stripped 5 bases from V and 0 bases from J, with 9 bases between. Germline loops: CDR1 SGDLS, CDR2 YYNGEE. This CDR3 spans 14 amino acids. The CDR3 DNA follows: TGTGCCAGCAGTGGTCCTAGCTCCTACAATGAGCAGTTCTTC. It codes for CASSGPSSYNEQFF.

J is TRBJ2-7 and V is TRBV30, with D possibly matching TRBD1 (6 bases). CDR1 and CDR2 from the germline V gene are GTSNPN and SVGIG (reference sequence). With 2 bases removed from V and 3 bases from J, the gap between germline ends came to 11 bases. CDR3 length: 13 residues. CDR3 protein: CAWSQGKGYEQYF. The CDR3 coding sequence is TGTGCCTGGAGTCAGGGGAAGGGCTACGAGCAGTACTTC.

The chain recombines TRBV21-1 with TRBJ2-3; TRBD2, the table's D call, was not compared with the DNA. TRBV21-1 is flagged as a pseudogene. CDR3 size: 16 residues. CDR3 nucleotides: TGTGCCAGCAGCACTTACCCGGGACTACTCACAGATACGCAGTATTTT. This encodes CASSTYPGLLTDTQYF.